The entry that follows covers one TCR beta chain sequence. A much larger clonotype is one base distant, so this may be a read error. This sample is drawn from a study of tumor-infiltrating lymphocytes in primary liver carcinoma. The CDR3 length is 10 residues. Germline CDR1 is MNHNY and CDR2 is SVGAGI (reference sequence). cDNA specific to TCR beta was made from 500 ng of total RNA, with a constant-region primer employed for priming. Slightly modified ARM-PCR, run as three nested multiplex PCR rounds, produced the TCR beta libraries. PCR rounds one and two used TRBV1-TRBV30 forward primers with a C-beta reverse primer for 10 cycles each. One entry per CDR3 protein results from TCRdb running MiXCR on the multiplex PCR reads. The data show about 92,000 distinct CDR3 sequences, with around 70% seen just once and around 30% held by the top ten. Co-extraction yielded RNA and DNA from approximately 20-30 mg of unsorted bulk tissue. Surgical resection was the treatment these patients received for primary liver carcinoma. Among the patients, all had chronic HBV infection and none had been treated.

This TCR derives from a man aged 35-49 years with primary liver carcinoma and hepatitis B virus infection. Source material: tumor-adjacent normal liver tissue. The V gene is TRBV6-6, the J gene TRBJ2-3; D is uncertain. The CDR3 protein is CASGTDRQYF. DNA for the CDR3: TGTGCCAGCGGAACAGATAGGCAGTATTTT.